This T cell receptor (beta chain) is drawn from a study of cytomegalovirus exposure and HLA in healthy donors. About the study: Findings of an earlier analysis included 90 million to 120 million unique TCR beta sequences from 200 million or so T cells.

General study findings and limits: Cytomegalovirus association was listed for 150 or so TCR beta chains. In an earlier analysis, productive rearrangement rates for most beta V segments clustered near 87% or 30%. An Asian-associated ancestry cluster reportedly showed fewer N-insertions than the roughly 700-donor mean in a later analysis.

Turning to this clone: Its specificity is unknown.

The CDR3 contains 15 residues. CDR1 SGHAT and CDR2 FQNNGV come from the germline V gene. The germline V and J ends were trimmed by 1 base and 4 bases, with 14 bases remaining between them. Researchers ran the PCR with 60 Vbeta and 13 Jbeta primers. Data came from immunoSEQ multiplex PCR; TCRdb stores just in-frame clones and leaves some out. The data hold 150,000 or so clones, with approximately 80% observed a single time. V usage is TRBV11-2 and J usage is TRBJ2-7, with TRBD2 as a possible D gene (6 bases). Sequenced material: PBMCs. The clonotype comes from a man aged 25-40 years in good health and CMV-seropositive. The CDR3 coding sequence is TGTGCCAGCAGCTTAGGGCCTAGCGAGACGTACGAGCAGTACTTC. Amino acid sequence: CASSLGPSETYEQYF.